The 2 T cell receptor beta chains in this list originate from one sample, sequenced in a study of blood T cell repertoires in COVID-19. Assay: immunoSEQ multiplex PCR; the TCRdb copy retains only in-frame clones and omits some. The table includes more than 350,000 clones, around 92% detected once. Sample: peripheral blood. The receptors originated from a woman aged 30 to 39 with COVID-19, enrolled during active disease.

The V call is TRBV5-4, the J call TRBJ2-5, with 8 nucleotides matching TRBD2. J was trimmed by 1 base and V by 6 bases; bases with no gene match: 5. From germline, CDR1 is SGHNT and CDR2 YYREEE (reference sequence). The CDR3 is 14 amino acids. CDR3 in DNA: TGTGCCAGCACGAACGGGGGGGCCCAAGAGACCCAGTACTTC. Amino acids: CASTNGGAQETQYF.

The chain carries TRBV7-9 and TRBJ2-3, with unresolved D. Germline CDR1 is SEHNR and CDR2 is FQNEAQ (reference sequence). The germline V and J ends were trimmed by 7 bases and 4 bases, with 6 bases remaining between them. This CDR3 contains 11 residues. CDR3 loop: CASTEADTQYF. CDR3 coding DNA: TGTGCCAGCACTGAGGCAGATACGCAGTATTTT.